This T cell receptor beta chain was profiled in a study of human T cells and chemical hapten exposure. Study as a whole: DPC at 2% was the sensitizing agent, placed on around 2 cm by around 2 cm of upper inner arm skin.

Time point noted: patch test 1, 2 weeks after DPC sensitization. The sample's treatment: therapeutic diphenylcyclopropenone sensitization with weekly scalp DPC. RNA extraction used unfractionated whole blood as the source of total RNA. This clonotype appeared a few times. The CDR3 contains 16 residues. The J segment lost 1 base and the V segment lost 7 bases, leaving 9 bases of the junction unmatched. Germline assignment: CDR1 SNHLY and CDR2 FYNNEI. TCRdb ran MiXCR on the RACE reads and lists one entry per CDR3 protein. The sample includes fewer than 500,000 distinct CDR3 sequences, roughly 5% seen only once; the top ten take approximately 2.3%.

The chain recombines TRBV2 with TRBJ2-1, with 8 positions matching TRBD1. This specimen was whole blood, taken in connection with sensitization to the hapten diphenylcyclopropenone (DPC). This receptor was obtained from a woman aged 45-65 years with alopecia areata. Some clones in this sample may be carry-over from other donors' samples. CDR3 in DNA: TGTGCCAGCATTCAGGGGGCCCCTTTATCCTACAATGAGCAGTTCTTC. Translation gives CASIQGAPLSYNEQFF.